Listed below are T cell receptor beta chains from one sample, sequenced in a study of T cell repertoires in cytomegalovirus infection. Their antigens are not known. One entry per CDR3 protein, called by TCRdb with MiXCR from the reads. The table shows hundreds of thousands of distinct CDR3 sequences, with roughly a third occurring only once. The specimen was cultured PBMCs, collected from culture after CMV antigen stimulation. The receptors originated from a human donor in good health (CMV status not recorded). Some clones in this sample may be carry-over from other donors' samples. The CDR3 runs from the conserved cysteine through the conserved F or W. The D gene is left open where the match is weak. Clone size is given for some rows only: seen once, a few or many times, or a class if the clone is expanded.

- - TRBJ2-7 TRBV6-1 CASSTGGAGSYEQYF TGTGCCAGCAGCACCGGGGGCGCGGGATCCTACGAGCAGTACTTC
- - TRBJ2-5 TRBV5-6 CASSLFPAEQETQYF TGTGCCAGCAGCTTGTTTCCAGCGGAACAAGAGACCCAGTACTTC
- - TRBJ2-3 TRBV19 CASSQGRTDTQYF TGTGCCAGTAGTCAGGGTCGCACAGATACGCAGTATTTT
many - TRBJ1-6 TRBV7-6 CASSFQGYNSPLHF TGTGCCAGCAGCTTCCAGGGCTATAATTCACCCCTCCACTTT
- TRBD1 TRBJ2-7 TRBV6-2/TRBV6-3 CASSYRTGGEFLEQYF TGTGCCAGCAGTTACCGGACAGGGGGCGAGTTCCTCGAGCAGTACTTC
- - TRBJ1-4 TRBV5-3 CASSLNAGFGEKLFF TGTGCCAGCAGCCTCAACGCTGGTTTTGGTGAAAAACTGTTTTTT
once TRBD1 TRBJ2-5 TRBV24-1 CATSDPTGGETQYF TGTGCCACCAGTGATCCAACAGGGGGAGAGACCCAGTACTTC
few - TRBJ2-5 TRBV4-3 CASSQGSYSSLALAQYF TGCGCCAGCAGCCAGGGGAGTTATAGCAGCCTAGCGTTGGCCCAGTACTTC
few TRBD1 TRBJ2-5 TRBV7-6 CASSHPGQGLETQYF TGTGCCAGCAGCCACCCGGGACAGGGGTTGGAGACCCAGTACTTC
few - TRBJ2-1 TRBV12-5 CASVLMHEQFF TGTGCTAGTGTCCTAATGCATGAGCAGTTCTTC
- - TRBJ1-1 TRBV6-1 CASTRTKNTEAFF TGTGCCAGCACCCGAACGAAGAACACTGAAGCTTTCTTT
- - TRBJ2-1 TRBV11-2 CASSQPADWNDEQFF TGTGCCAGCAGCCAACCCGCGGACTGGAACGATGAGCAGTTCTTC
once - TRBJ2-2 TRBV6-8 CASSRWDRQGGDTGELFF TGTGCCAGCAGTAGATGGGACCGCCAAGGGGGTGACACCGGGGAGCTGTTTTTT
many - TRBJ1-1 TRBV5-4 CASSLGQTEAFF TGTGCCAGCAGCTTAGGGCAGACTGAAGCTTTCTTT
- TRBD1 TRBJ2-7 TRBV7-9 CASSNRDRFYEQYF TGTGCCAGCAGCAACCGGGACAGGTTCTACGAGCAGTACTTC
few - TRBJ1-3 TRBV7-2 CASSLVGGRGASGNTIYF TGTGCCAGCAGCTTAGTAGGGGGTCGGGGGGCGTCTGGAAACACCATATATTTT
- - TRBJ2-5 TRBV9 CASSVGTQETQYF TGTGCCAGCAGCGTAGGGACACAAGAGACCCAGTACTTC
- - TRBJ2-1 TRBV29-1 CSVTGSSYNEQFF TGCAGCGTTACTGGCAGCTCCTACAATGAGCAGTTCTTC
- - TRBJ2-5 TRBV14 CASSPSGATGETQYF TGTGCCAGCAGCCCGTCGGGAGCTACTGGGGAGACCCAGTACTTC
few - TRBJ1-1 TRBV6-1 CASLDLEAFF TGTGCCAGCTTAGATCTCGAAGCTTTCTTT
few - TRBJ1-1 TRBV2 CASSVGRVGAEAFF TGTGCCAGCAGTGTTGGCAGGGTAGGAGCTGAAGCTTTCTTT
- - TRBJ1-2 TRBV5-4 CASSSATGLYGYTF TGTGCCAGCAGCTCGGCGACAGGCCTCTATGGCTACACCTTC
few TRBD2 TRBJ2-1 TRBV19 CASGSGTSTYNEQFF TGTGCCAGTGGGAGCGGGACTAGCACCTACAATGAGCAGTTCTTC
few TRBD1 TRBJ1-1 TRBV10-2 CASSDRTGLNTEAFF TGCGCCAGCAGTGATAGGACAGGGTTGAACACTGAAGCTTTCTTT
once - TRBJ2-4 TRBV5-6 CASSHQTGIPSKLAKNIQYF TGTGCCAGCAGCCACCAAACAGGGATTCCCTCGAAGCTAGCCAAAAACATTCAGTACTTC
many - TRBJ2-1 TRBV7-7 CASSLGGGTEQFF TGTGCCAGCAGCTTAGGAGGTGGCACTGAGCAGTTCTTC
- TRBD1 TRBJ1-1 TRBV7-2 CASSSWTGKAFF TGTGCCAGCAGCTCCTGGACAGGGAAAGCTTTCTTT
- - TRBJ2-2 TRBV10-2 CASSSRVSSGGRRAGELFF TGCGCCAGCAGCTCGAGGGTTTCTAGTGGAGGGCGTAGGGCCGGGGAGCTGTTTTTT
few - TRBJ2-5 TRBV7-9 CASSSSPGLLDETQYF TGTGCCAGCAGCTCATCCCCGGGACTGCTCGACGAGACCCAGTACTTC
- - TRBJ2-1 TRBV6-1 CASSGSKGGEQFF TGTGCCAGCAGTGGGAGCAAAGGGGGTGAGCAGTTCTTC
- - TRBJ1-5 TRBV19 CASSLTDSSNQPQHF TGTGCCAGTAGTCTAACGGACAGTAGCAATCAGCCCCAGCATTTT
- - TRBJ2-7 TRBV7-9 CASSLRFGRNYEQYF TGTGCCAGCAGCTTAAGGTTTGGACGGAACTACGAGCAGTACTTC
- TRBD2 TRBJ2-5 TRBV6-5 CASSLYLAGGAETQYF TGTGCCAGCAGCCTCTACTTAGCGGGAGGAGCGGAGACCCAGTACTTC
- TRBD1 TRBJ1-3 TRBV12-3/TRBV12-4 CASSRTGVVNAIYF TGTGCCAGCAGCAGGACAGGGGTAGTGAATGCCATATATTTT
few - TRBJ1-2 TRBV19 CATPDPSFPYGYTF TGTGCCACTCCGGACCCTTCGTTCCCCTATGGCTACACCTTC
many - TRBJ2-7 TRBV7-2 CASSLTGPDYEQYF TGTGCCAGCAGCTTAACAGGACCCGACTACGAGCAGTACTTC
few TRBD1 TRBJ1-5 TRBV12-3/TRBV12-4 CASRGQGKSNQPQHF TGTGCCAGCAGGGGACAGGGGAAGAGCAATCAGCCCCAGCATTTT
few TRBD2 TRBJ2-1 TRBV12-3/TRBV12-4 CASSSLGVAGAQSSYNEQFF TGTGCCAGCAGTTCACTGGGGGTAGCGGGGGCCCAGAGCTCCTACAATGAGCAGTTCTTC
few - TRBJ1-2 TRBV12-5 CASGFDPRTQGGYTF TGTGCTAGTGGTTTTGACCCCCGGACCCAGGGAGGCTACACCTTC
- - TRBJ2-1 TRBV20-1 CSAILAGAFNNEQFF TGCAGTGCTATCCTTGCGGGGGCCTTCAACAATGAGCAGTTCTTC
few - TRBJ2-1 TRBV18 CASSPPMAEQFF TGTGCCAGCTCACCACCGATGGCTGAGCAGTTCTTC
many - TRBJ2-5 TRBV7-2 CASSDRQAVTQYF TGTGCCAGCAGCGATAGACAGGCGGTGACCCAGTACTTC
few - TRBJ2-3 TRBV7-6 CASSLTITKTDTQYF TGTGCCAGCAGCTTGACGATCACGAAGACAGATACGCAGTATTTT
- TRBD1 TRBJ2-1 TRBV6-1 CASSRSTGVGEQFF TGTGCCAGCAGTCGATCGACAGGGGTGGGCGAGCAGTTCTTC
many TRBD2 TRBJ2-3 TRBV7-2 CASSPTVASGGTTQYF TGTGCCAGCAGCCCGACCGTGGCTAGCGGGGGGACTACGCAGTATTTT
- - TRBJ1-2 TRBV4-1 CATRIADAGDYGYTF TGCGCCACCAGGATTGCAGACGCGGGCGACTATGGCTACACCTTC
- - TRBJ2-1 TRBV7-9 CASSARGRRNNEQFF TGTGCCAGCAGCGCTCGGGGGCGGCGTAACAATGAGCAGTTCTTC
- - TRBJ1-5 TRBV28 CASSLRQGRGNQPQHF TGTGCCAGCAGTTTGCGTCAGGGTCGAGGCAATCAGCCCCAGCATTTT
many - TRBJ2-7 TRBV7-9 CASSLVAGSTHEQYF TGTGCCAGCAGCTTAGTAGCCGGGAGTACCCACGAGCAGTACTTC
few - TRBJ1-1 TRBV28 CAACPPQNTEAFF TGTGCAGCCTGTCCCCCACAGAACACTGAAGCTTTCTTT
- - TRBJ2-3 TRBV20-1 CSVGGTDTQYF TGCAGTGTGGGCGGGACAGATACGCAGTATTTT
- - TRBJ1-5 TRBV7-8 CASSFTGFEPQHF TGTGCCAGCAGCTTCACAGGGTTTGAGCCCCAGCATTTT
many - TRBJ1-5 TRBV7-2 CASSFDSYNQPQHF TGTGCCAGCAGCTTCGACAGCTACAATCAGCCCCAGCATTTT
- TRBD2 TRBJ2-5 TRBV28 CASLRLAGETQYF TGTGCCAGCCTTAGACTAGCGGGAGAGACCCAGTACTTC
- TRBD1 TRBJ2-3 TRBV6-6 CASSYSAGDRGRTDTQYF TGTGCCAGCAGTTACTCGGCGGGGGACAGGGGTCGCACAGATACGCAGTATTTT
- - TRBJ2-3 TRBV7-2 CVVRRGDTQYF TGTGTCGTCCGGCGAGGAGATACGCAGTATTTT
- - TRBJ2-3 TRBV19 CASSIGALGTDTQYF TGTGCCAGTAGTATAGGTGCGCTCGGCACAGATACGCAGTATTTT
- - TRBJ2-7 TRBV5-3 CASSVDSRYEQYF TGTGCCAGCAGCGTCGACAGTCGATACGAGCAGTACTTC
- - TRBJ1-1 TRBV12-3/TRBV12-4 CASSSDRTRGTEAFF TGTGCCAGCAGTTCCGACAGGACCCGGGGGACTGAAGCTTTCTTT